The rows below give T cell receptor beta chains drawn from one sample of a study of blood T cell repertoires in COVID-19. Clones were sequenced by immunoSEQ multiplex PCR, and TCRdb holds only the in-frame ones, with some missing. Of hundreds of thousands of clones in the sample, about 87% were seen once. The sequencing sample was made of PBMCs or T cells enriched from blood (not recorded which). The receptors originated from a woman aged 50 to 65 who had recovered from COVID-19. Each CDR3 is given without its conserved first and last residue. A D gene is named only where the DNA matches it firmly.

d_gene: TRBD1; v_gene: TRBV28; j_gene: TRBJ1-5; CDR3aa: ASKTTAGGAGNQPQH
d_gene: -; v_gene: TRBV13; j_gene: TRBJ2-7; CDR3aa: ASRPRDKSYEQY
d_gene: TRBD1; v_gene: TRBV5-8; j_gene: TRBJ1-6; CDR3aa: ASSLFVGDRVSRSPLH
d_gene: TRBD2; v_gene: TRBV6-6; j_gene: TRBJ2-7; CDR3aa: ASSYLGLAEPYEQY
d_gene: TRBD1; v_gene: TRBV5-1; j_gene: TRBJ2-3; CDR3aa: ASSLGDRGPDTQY
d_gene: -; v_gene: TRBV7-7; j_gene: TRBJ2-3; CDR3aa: ASSLGSSDTQY
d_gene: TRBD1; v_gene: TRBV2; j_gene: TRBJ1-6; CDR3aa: ASSGGTGVSPLH
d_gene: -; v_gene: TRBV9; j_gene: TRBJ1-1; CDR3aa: ASSVGQQNTEAF
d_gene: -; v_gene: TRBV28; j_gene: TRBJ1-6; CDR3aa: ASSQPNVLH
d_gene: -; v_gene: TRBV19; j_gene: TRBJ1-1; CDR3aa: ASSIPARVPEAF
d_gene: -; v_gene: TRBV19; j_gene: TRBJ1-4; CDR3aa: ATSESLRMRNEKLF
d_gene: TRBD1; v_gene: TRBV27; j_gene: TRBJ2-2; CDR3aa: ASRATLGQGGTGELF
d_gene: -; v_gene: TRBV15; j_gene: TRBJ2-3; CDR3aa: ATSRDTGSDTQY
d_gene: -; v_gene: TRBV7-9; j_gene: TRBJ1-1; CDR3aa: ASSFLTGRTPEAF
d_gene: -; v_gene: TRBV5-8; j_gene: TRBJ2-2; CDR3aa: ASSFPLDWNTGELF
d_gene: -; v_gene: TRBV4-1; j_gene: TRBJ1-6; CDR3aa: ASSREGRTLGSSPLH
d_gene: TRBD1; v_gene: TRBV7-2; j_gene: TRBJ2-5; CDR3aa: ASSSGTGLVETQY
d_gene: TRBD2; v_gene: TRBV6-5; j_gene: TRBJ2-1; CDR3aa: ASSSSGRVYNEQF
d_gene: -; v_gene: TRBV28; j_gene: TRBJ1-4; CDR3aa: ASSIPSGHPNEKLF
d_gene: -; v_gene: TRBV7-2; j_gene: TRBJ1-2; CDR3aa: ASKSGTANYGYT
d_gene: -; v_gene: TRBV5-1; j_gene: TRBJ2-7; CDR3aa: ASSPGNSYEQY
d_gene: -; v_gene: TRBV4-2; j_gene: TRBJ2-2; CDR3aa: ASSQVDLFSAGELF
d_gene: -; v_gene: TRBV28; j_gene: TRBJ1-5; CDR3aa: ASSAASGVWAQPQH
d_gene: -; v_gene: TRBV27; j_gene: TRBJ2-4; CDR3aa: ASSFYSGGVNIQY
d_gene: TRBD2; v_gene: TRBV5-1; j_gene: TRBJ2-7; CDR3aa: ASSFGLAGVGSYEQY
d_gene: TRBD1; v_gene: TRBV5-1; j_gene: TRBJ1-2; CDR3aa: ASRLSPDRADGYT
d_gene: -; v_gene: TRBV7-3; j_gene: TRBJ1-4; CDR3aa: ASSLTGEDEKLF
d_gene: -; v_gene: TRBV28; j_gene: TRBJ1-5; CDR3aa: ASSSSSGGQNQPQH
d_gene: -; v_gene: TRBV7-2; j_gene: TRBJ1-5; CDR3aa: ASSLDSGPGQPQH
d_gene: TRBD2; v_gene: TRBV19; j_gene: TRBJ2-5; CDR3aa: ASSIPTGGTKETQY